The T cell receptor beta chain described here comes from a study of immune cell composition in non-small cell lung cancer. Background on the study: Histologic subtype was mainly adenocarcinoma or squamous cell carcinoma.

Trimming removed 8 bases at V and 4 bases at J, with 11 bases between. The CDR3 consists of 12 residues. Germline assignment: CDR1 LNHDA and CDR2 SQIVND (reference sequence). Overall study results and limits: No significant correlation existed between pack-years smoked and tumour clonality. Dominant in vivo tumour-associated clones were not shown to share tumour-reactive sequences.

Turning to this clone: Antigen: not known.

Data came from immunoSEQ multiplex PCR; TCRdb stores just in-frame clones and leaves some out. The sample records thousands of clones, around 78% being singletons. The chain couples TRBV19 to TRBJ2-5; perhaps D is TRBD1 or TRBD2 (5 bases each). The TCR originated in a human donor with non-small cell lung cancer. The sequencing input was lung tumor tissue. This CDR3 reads CASGQGRETQYF. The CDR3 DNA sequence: TGTGCCAGTGGCCAGGGACGAGAGACCCAGTACTTC.